Shown below are 6 T cell receptor beta chains from a single sample sequenced in a study of identical twins. TCRdb re-derived calls from the 5' RACE reads in MiXCR, one entry per CDR3 protein. The profile covers under 1 million distinct CDR3 sequences, with more than 9% appearing a single time and around 1.6% taken by the ten largest. In addition, the sample was reused for a study of yellow fever vaccine responses in identical twins.

The source material was PBMCs. The receptors stem from a woman aged 18 to 35 in good health.

The chain employs TRBV20-1 and TRBJ2-7, with D possibly TRBD1 on 6 matching bases. Trimming cost V 2 bases and J 0 bases, with 11 bases left between them. Germline V CDR1 and CDR2: DFQATT, SNEGSKA (reference sequence). This CDR3 is built from 14 residues. The CDR3 DNA sequence: TGCAGTGCTAGAACAGGGAAAAGCTCCTACGAGCAGTACGTC. Protein: CSARTGKSSYEQYV.

The J gene is TRBJ1-3, the V gene TRBV15; weak D call: TRBD1 (5 bases). Germline CDR1 is LNHNV and CDR2 is YYDKDF (reference sequence). The CDR3 sequence is 20 residues long. Trimming took off 3 bases at V and 0 bases at J, with 24 bases between the two ends. CDR3 DNA sequence: TGTGCCACCAGCAGGGCCCGGGACGGAGGCCGACAAAGCTCTGGAAACACCATATATTTT. Protein: CATSRARDGGRQSSGNTIYF.

This clonotype was seen a handful of times. The V and J genes are TRBV20-1 and TRBJ2-7; TRBD2 aligns across 16 bases. The length of the CDR3 is 18 residues. CDR1 is DFQATT and CDR2 is SNEGSKA in the germline V gene (reference sequence). V lost 1 base and J lost 4; bases outside the gene matches: 10. CDR3 DNA: TGCAGTGCTAGAGCCGGGGAGGGACTAGCGGGAGGGCCATACGAGCAGTACTTC. Translating it yields CSARAGEGLAGGPYEQYF.

The DNA of the CDR3 is TGCAGTGCTAGAGGTGATCCTAAGGCGGGAAATGAAAAACTGTTTTTT. It yields the protein CSARGDPKAGNEKLFF. The V call is TRBV20-1, the J call TRBJ1-4; D is ambiguous. Germline V gene sequence: CDR1 DFQATT, CDR2 SNEGSKA (reference sequence). CDR3 length: 16 residues. V gave up 1 base and J gave up 5 bases, with 17 bases separating them.

In its sample, this clonotype was seen a few times. This chain links TRBV6-5 with TRBJ1-3; TRBD1 aligns across 9 bases. Germline loops: CDR1 MNHEY, CDR2 SVGAGI. CDR3 size: 17 residues. Trimming at V came to 0 bases and at J to 4 bases, leaving 7 bases not matched to a gene. The CDR3 protein is CASSYSGQGSRGNTIYF. The CDR3 region has the DNA TGTGCCAGCAGTTACTCGGGACAGGGCTCGAGGGGAAACACCATATATTTT.

The chain recombines TRBV24-1 with TRBJ2-3, with 9 bases that match TRBD2. The CDR3 is made up of 15 amino acids. V shed 2 bases and J 5 bases; nucleotides not matched to a gene: 4. The germline gives CDR1 KGHDR, CDR2 SFDVKD. CDR3 region: CATSDSRTSVDTQYF. DNA for the CDR3: TGTGCCACCAGTGATTCAAGGACTAGCGTAGATACGCAGTATTTT.